These 30 T cell receptor beta chains were sequenced from one sample in a study of cytomegalovirus exposure and HLA in healthy donors. The data were produced by immunoSEQ multiplex PCR, yet TCRdb's version contains in-frame clones alone and is incomplete. The repertoire holds 250,000 to 400,000 clones, with 88% as singletons. The sequenced sample was PBMCs. The source is a man aged 25 to 40 in good health and CMV-seronegative.

The chain joins TRBV30 to TRBJ1-2; 10 bases line up with TRBD1. CDR1 and CDR2 from the germline V gene are GTSNPN and SVGIG (reference sequence). J lost 7 bases, V lost 7 bases, and 15 bases had no gene match. This CDR3 is 15 amino acids long. Written as DNA, the CDR3 is TGTGCCTCTACTACCCTAGGGACAGGGGCCGGTGGCTACACCTTC. Residues: CASTTLGTGAGGYTF.

CDR3 sequence reads: CASTGQPNTEAFF. CDR3 DNA sequence: TGTGCCAGCACCGGACAGCCGAACACTGAAGCTTTCTTT. The V call is TRBV6-1, the J call TRBJ1-1, with D possibly being TRBD1 (6 bases). The germline gives CDR1 MNHNS, CDR2 SASEGT. This CDR3 has 13 residues. Between the trimmed V and J ends, which lost 7 bases and 1 base, there was a span of 10 bases.

The chain recombines TRBV9 with TRBJ1-1; D might be TRBD1 (6 bases). Trimming removed 3 bases at V and 4 bases at J, with 16 bases between. This CDR3 spans 15 amino acids. Germline lookup yields CDR1 SGDLS and CDR2 YYNGEE. The CDR3, as DNA: TGTGCCAGCAGCGCCTACAGGGTGGATCGCACTGAAGCTTTCTTT. This encodes CASSAYRVDRTEAFF.

The chain uses TRBV6-5 and TRBJ1-1, with a possible D match to TRBD1 (6 bases). CDR1 and CDR2 (germline): MNHEY, SVGAGI. This CDR3 has 13 residues. Trimming left V 5 bases short and J 6 bases short, with 13 bases between. In DNA, the CDR3 is TGTGCCAGCAGTCAGGGGTCAATTGCTGAAGCTTTCTTT. This codes for CASSQGSIAEAFF.

This clone was recorded once. This rearrangement joins TRBV9 to TRBJ2-5, with 16 bases aligning to TRBD2. The CDR3 length is 18 residues. V lost 3 bases, J lost 5 bases, and 10 bases stayed unmatched. The germline V gene encodes CDR1 SGDLS and CDR2 YYNGEE. CDR3 in DNA: TGTGCCAGCAGCGCGGGACTAGCGGGGGGGCATTTTAGGGAGACCCAGTACTTC. Protein sequence: CASSAGLAGGHFRETQYF.

The chain carries TRBV6-1 and TRBJ1-1; tentatively, D is TRBD1 (5 bases). Germline V gene lookup returns CDR1 MNHNS and CDR2 SASEGT. With 7 bases removed from V and 0 bases from J, the gap between germline ends came to 9 bases. The CDR3 spans 13 residues. This CDR3 is CASKTGLNTEAFF. The CDR3 DNA reads as TGTGCCAGCAAAACAGGTTTGAACACTGAAGCTTTCTTT.

The CDR3 bases are TGTGCCAGCAGCCCCGACAGGGTGGGAAACACCATATATTTT. This encodes CASSPDRVGNTIYF. V and J are TRBV7-8 and TRBJ1-3; 7 nucleotides align to TRBD1. The CDR3 sequence is 14 residues long. Germline V lookup: CDR1 SGHVS, CDR2 FQNEAQ. V shed 5 bases, J shed 4 bases, and the junction held 5 bases outside the gene matches. The full variable domain, in which reference TRBV7-8 and TRBJ1-3 provide the parts outside the CDR3, is GAGVSQSPRYKVAKRGQDVALRCDPISGHVSLFWYQQALGQGPEFLTYFQNEAQLDKSGLPSDRFFAERPEGSVSTLKIQRTQQEDSAVYLCASSPDRVGNTIYFGEGSWLTVV.

V usage is TRBV2 and J usage is TRBJ1-1; 9 bases match TRBD1. Per germline, CDR1 SNHLY and CDR2 FYNNEI. This CDR3 contains 15 residues. The V gene end was trimmed by 6 bases and the J gene end by 1 base; junction bases not matched to a gene: 6. CDR3 sequence reads: CASRRDRVTNTEAFF. The CDR3 nucleotides are TGTGCCAGCAGGCGGGACAGGGTGACGAACACTGAAGCTTTCTTT.

The chain combines TRBV4-3 with TRBJ1-5; D call uncertain. Germline V lookup: CDR1 LGHNA, CDR2 YSLEER. There are 14 residues in the CDR3. V was shortened by 2 bases and J by 5 bases, with 10 bases between the two germline ends. CDR3 loop: CASSQSTGYQPQHF. The CDR3 DNA is TGCGCCAGCAGCCAAAGCACGGGGTATCAGCCCCAGCATTTT.

The chain uses TRBV5-4 and TRBJ1-2; D possibly corresponds to TRBD1 (6 bases). CDR1 is SGHNT and CDR2 is YYREEE in the germline V gene (reference sequence). The length of the CDR3 is 14 residues. Trimming stripped 4 bases from V and 7 bases from J, with 17 bases between. DNA for the CDR3: TGTGCCAGCAGCCCCAGGCAGGGGTACAGTGGCTACACCTTC. It specifies CASSPRQGYSGYTF. The full variable domain, rest sourced from reference TRBV5-4 and TRBJ1-2, is ETGVTQSPTHLIKTRGQQVTLRCSSQSGHNTVSWYQQALGQGPQFIFQYYREEENGRGNFPPRFSGLQFPNYSSELNVNALELDDSALYLCASSPRQGYSGYTFGSGTRLTVV.

The CDR3 loop reads CASTQSGGRTDTQYF. DNA for the CDR3: TGTGCCAGCACCCAGTCGGGAGGGCGCACAGATACGCAGTATTTT. This chain uses TRBV19 with TRBJ2-3; TRBD2 matches at 8 bases. The CDR3 runs 15 residues. V trimming: 9 bases; J trimming: 1 base; junction bases outside the gene matches: 9. Germline V gene data show CDR1 as LNHDA and CDR2 as SQIVND (reference sequence).

This rearrangement joins TRBV10-3 to TRBJ2-1, with 8 nucleotides matching TRBD1. CDR1 ENHRY and CDR2 SYGVKD come from the germline V gene. J lost 3 bases, V lost 6 bases, and 4 bases had no gene match. The CDR3 is 14 residues long. This CDR3 reads CAISGQGNYNEQFF. CDR3 nucleotide sequence: TGTGCCATCAGCGGACAGGGTAACTACAATGAGCAGTTCTTC.

The J gene is TRBJ2-3, the V gene TRBV5-1; tentatively, D is TRBD1 (6 bases). V was cut by 4 bases and J by 4 bases, with 16 bases left in between. Per germline, CDR1 SGHRS and CDR2 YFSETQ. The CDR3 is 15 residues long. This CDR3 is CASSQDLTGPDTQYF. CDR3 DNA sequence: TGCGCCAGCAGCCAGGATCTGACAGGCCCAGATACGCAGTATTTT. Filled out from reference TRBV5-1 and TRBJ2-3, the complete variable domain reads KAGVTQTPRYLIKTRGQQVTLSCSPISGHRSVSWYQQTPGQGLQFLFEYFSETQRNKGNFPGRFSGRQFSNSRSEMNVSTLELGDSALYLCASSQDLTGPDTQYFGPGTRLTVL.

The sample holds one count of this clone. This sequence joins TRBV6-5 and TRBJ2-7, with D possibly being TRBD1 (5 bases). Germline assignment: CDR1 MNHEY and CDR2 SVGAGI. V lost 5 bases and J lost 7, with 9 bases in between. The length of the CDR3 is 11 residues. CDR3 in amino acids: CASSGAWEQYF. Written as DNA, the CDR3 is TGTGCCAGCAGTGGGGCTTGGGAGCAGTACTTC.

The chain recombines TRBV11-2 with TRBJ1-1; D is ambiguous. This CDR3 region has 17 residues. Germline lookup yields CDR1 SGHAT and CDR2 FQNNGV. Trimming cost V 5 bases and J 0 bases, with 19 bases left between them. The CDR3, as DNA: TGTGCCAGCAGCCGAAGAGGTTGGATCGAAATGAACACTGAAGCTTTCTTT. Translated, it gives CASSRRGWIEMNTEAFF.

This clone is a singleton in its sample. Other nucleotide sequences in the sample specify the same CDR3. The gene calls are TRBV5-1 and TRBJ2-3; the D is unclear. Germline assignment: CDR1 SGHRS and CDR2 YFSETQ. Between the trimmed V and J ends, which lost 4 bases and 3 bases, there was a span of 9 bases. This CDR3 has 13 amino acids. CDR3 DNA sequence: TGCGCCAGCAGCCCGACTGGGACAGATACGCAGTATTTT. Its protein is CASSPTGTDTQYF.

The rearrangement links TRBV6-1 to TRBJ2-7, with a tentative D call TRBD1 (5 bases). V lost 3 bases and J 3 bases, leaving 9 bases between the germline ends. The CDR3 consists of 13 residues. Looked up from germline, CDR1 is MNHNS and CDR2 is SASEGT. CDR3 sequence: CASSDRVYYEQYF. Here the CDR3 DNA reads TGTGCCAGCAGTGACAGGGTTTACTACGAGCAGTACTTC.

The chain employs TRBV28 and TRBJ1-1; 10 nucleotides match TRBD1. V dropped 5 bases and J dropped 4; count of bases not matched to a gene: 4. CDR3 size: 14 residues. In germline, CDR1 is MDHEN, CDR2 SYDVKM. As DNA, the CDR3 is TGTGCCAGCAGTCCCGGACAGGGGGTCACTGAAGCTTTCTTT. This translates into CASSPGQGVTEAFF.

For the CDR3, the DNA is TGTGCCAGCAGGGAGCGGGACACCAATCAGCCCCAGCATTTT. Translated, it gives CASRERDTNQPQHF. The chain joins TRBV6-5 to TRBJ1-5; a weak D match, TRBD1 (6 bases). Germline V gives CDR1 MNHEY, CDR2 SVGAGI. V was pared by 6 bases and J by 3 bases, with 12 bases between. The CDR3 contains 14 residues.

V is TRBV9 and J is TRBJ2-1; 7 bases are shared with TRBD2. This CDR3 is built from 15 residues. V was pared by 2 bases and J by 0 bases, with 2 bases of the junction left unmatched. Per germline, CDR1 SGDLS and CDR2 YYNGEE. The CDR3 DNA follows: TGTGCCAGCAGCGTGAGCGGGGACTCCTACAATGAGCAGTTCTTC. Translated, it gives CASSVSGDSYNEQFF.

This clone was detected once. V is TRBV6-5 and J is TRBJ2-7, with D possibly matching TRBD2 (6 bases). Trimming took off 5 bases at V and 7 bases at J, with 12 bases between the two ends. Germline CDR1 and CDR2: MNHEY and SVGAGI. This CDR3 is built from 12 residues. This chain's CDR3 is CASSILGGEQYF. Written as DNA, the CDR3 is TGTGCCAGCAGTATCCTTGGAGGGGAGCAGTACTTC.

V usage is TRBV7-9 and J usage is TRBJ1-6, with D unresolved. In germline, CDR1 is SEHNR, CDR2 FQNEAQ (reference sequence). This CDR3 region has 11 residues. V shed 3 bases and J shed 12 bases, with 6 bases lying between them. This CDR3 reads CASSLQVPLHF. CDR3 DNA: TGTGCCAGCAGCTTGCAGGTACCCCTCCACTTT. The full variable domain, completed using reference TRBV7-9 and TRBJ1-6, is DTGVSQNPRHKITKRGQNVTFRCDPISEHNRLYWYRQTLGQGPEFLTYFQNEAQLEKSRLLSDRFSAERPKGSFSTLEIQRTEQGDSAMYLCASSLQVPLHFGNGTRLTVT.

V gene TRBV7-9 combines with J gene TRBJ2-1, with D tentatively TRBD1 (5 bases). The CDR3 length is 12 residues. Germline values: CDR1 SEHNR, CDR2 FQNEAQ (reference sequence). V lost 5 bases and J lost 13, with 15 bases in between. CDR3 region: CASSPPRVGQFF. In nucleotides, the CDR3 is TGTGCCAGCAGCCCCCCCAGGGTGGGTCAGTTCTTC.

This clone was detected a few times. This chain links TRBV6-5 with TRBJ2-7; maybe TRBD1 (6 bases). This CDR3 comprises 11 residues. Germline CDR1 is MNHEY and CDR2 is SVGAGI. The V end was cut by 6 bases, the J end by 4 bases, with 7 bases between. The CDR3 is CASRTGYEQYF. CDR3 DNA sequence: TGTGCCAGCAGGACAGGTTACGAGCAGTACTTC.

This chain connects TRBV7-9 to TRBJ1-5; TRBD1 might be the D (5 bases). The germline gives CDR1 SEHNR, CDR2 FQNEAQ (reference sequence). This CDR3 has 16 amino acids. The V end was cut by 0 bases, the J end by 3 bases, with 12 bases between. CDR3 in DNA: TGTGCCAGCAGCTTAGCTTCCAGGGAAGCCAATCAGCCCCAGCATTTT. It translates to CASSLASREANQPQHF.

The chain couples TRBV7-2 to TRBJ2-7; TRBD1 matches at 10 bases. The V and J ends lost 3 bases and 1 base, in that order; junction bases with no gene match: 12. Germline V CDR1 and CDR2: SGHTA, FQGNSA. There are 18 residues in the CDR3. The DNA of the CDR3 is TGTGCCAGCAGCTTTACGACAGGGGGCGCCTTTCGTTCCTACGAGCAGTACTTC. It is translated as CASSFTTGGAFRSYEQYF.

J is TRBJ2-3 and V is TRBV10-3; 9 nucleotides line up with TRBD2. With V trimmed by 6 bases and J by 5 bases, 12 bases remained unmatched. Per the germline V gene, CDR1 is ENHRY and CDR2 is SYGVKD. CDR3 length equals 16 residues. The CDR3, as DNA: TGTGCCATCAGCCGGTCGGGCGGGGGGGAGGTAGATACGCAGTATTTT. Translating gives CAISRSGGGEVDTQYF.

The V and J genes are TRBV6-1 and TRBJ2-7; 8 nucleotides match TRBD1. CDR1 MNHNS and CDR2 SASEGT come from the germline V gene. The CDR3 extends over 17 amino acids. With V trimmed by 4 bases and J by 0 bases, 11 bases remained unmatched. The CDR3 region is CASSATSGTGISYEQYF. CDR3 DNA: TGTGCCAGCAGTGCCACCTCCGGGACAGGAATCTCCTACGAGCAGTACTTC.

The V gene is TRBV10-2, the J gene TRBJ1-2; TRBD1 might be the D (5 bases). V lost 4 bases and J lost 0, with 15 bases in between. Germline CDR1 WSHSY, CDR2 SAAADI. The CDR3 runs 16 residues. As DNA, the CDR3 is TGCGCCAGCAGTGGGCGGGGGAGGGATTCTAACTATGGCTACACCTTC. Protein: CASSGRGRDSNYGYTF.

The V call is TRBV29-1, the J call TRBJ2-6; TRBD2 matches at 10 bases. The CDR3 has 16 residues. V shed 6 bases and J 3 bases; nucleotides not matched to a gene: 8. Germline loops: CDR1 SQVTM, CDR2 ANQGSEA. The CDR3 reads CSVDTSGAFGANVLTF. CDR3 bases: TGCAGCGTAGATACTAGCGGGGCGTTTGGGGCCAACGTCCTGACTTTC.